What follows are 10 T cell receptor beta chains derived from one specimen sequenced in a study of PD-L1 blockade in urothelial cancer. Time point specified: peripheral blood 6 weeks after treatment start. Measured with immunoSEQ multiplex PCR; TCRdb has only the in-frame clones, and not every one. Seen here are some 120,000 clones, 85% to 95% observed once, and the top ten hold under 5%. The source was PBMCs, collected around atezolizumab (anti-PD-L1) treatment. The receptors were gathered from a man between 60 and 75 years old with urothelial cancer.

The genes are TRBV4-3 and TRBJ2-2; perhaps TRBD1 as D (6 bases). Trimming removed 1 base from V and 5 bases from J, with 8 bases in between. Germline CDR1 and CDR2: LGHNA and YSLEER. The CDR3 runs to 14 residues. Written as DNA, the CDR3 is TGCGCCAGCAGCCAAGTACAGGGTACCGGGGAGCTGTTTTTT. Protein: CASSQVQGTGELFF.

A single count supports this clone. The genes are TRBV18 and TRBJ1-4, with TRBD1 matching 8 bases. Germline V gene lookup returns CDR1 KGHSH and CDR2 LQKENI. The junction had 8 bases not matched to a gene; V was cut back by 5 bases and J by 6 bases. This CDR3 comprises 15 residues. The CDR3 sequence: CASSTYQGADEKLFF. DNA of the CDR3: TGTGCCAGCTCAACGTACCAGGGGGCTGATGAAAAACTGTTTTTT.

This clone was seen a few times. This rearrangement joins TRBV30 to TRBJ1-4; a weak D match, TRBD1 (5 bases). V lost 5 bases and J 5 bases, leaving 9 bases between the germline ends. In germline, CDR1 is GTSNPN, CDR2 SVGIG (reference sequence). This CDR3 is 12 amino acids long. The DNA of the CDR3 is TGTGCCTGGGGACACGAAAATGAAAAACTGTTTTTT. It is translated as CAWGHENEKLFF. Supplemented by reference TRBV30 and TRBJ1-4, the full variable domain reads SQTIHQWPATLVQPVGSPLSLECTVEGTSNPNLYWYRQAAGRGLQLLFYSVGIGQISSEVPQNLSASRPQDRQFILSSKKLLLSDSGFYLCAWGHENEKLFFGSGTQLSVL.

The CDR3: CASSMGSEVGTQYF. In DNA, the CDR3 is TGTGCCAGTAGTATGGGTTCCGAGGTTGGGACCCAGTACTTC. The chain recombines TRBV19 with TRBJ2-5; no clear D. Per germline, CDR1 LNHDA and CDR2 SQIVND (reference sequence). The V and J ends lost 3 bases and 7 bases respectively, with 15 bases between them. CDR3 length equals 14 residues.

This chain uses TRBV27 with TRBJ1-5; TRBD1 is a possible D gene (6 bases). Trimming pared 6 bases from V and 4 bases from J, leaving 16 bases between. From germline, CDR1 is MNHEY and CDR2 SMNVEV (reference sequence). The CDR3 runs to 15 residues. The CDR3 sequence is CASSRGREFNQPQHF. CDR3 DNA: TGTGCCAGCAGCAGGGGCAGGGAGTTTAATCAGCCCCAGCATTTT.

The chain joins TRBV6-1 to TRBJ2-3; 8 bases map to TRBD1. The germline CDR1 and CDR2 sequences are MNHNS and SASEGT. This CDR3 spans 14 amino acids. V was pared by 4 bases and J by 1 base, with 1 base of the junction left unmatched. The CDR3 nucleotides are TGTGCCAGCAGTGCGGGACAGGGCACAGATACGCAGTATTTT. Amino acids: CASSAGQGTDTQYF.

V and J are TRBV11-2 and TRBJ1-2; D unresolved. The CDR3 has 14 amino acids. Germline assignment: CDR1 SGHAT and CDR2 FQNNGV. V was trimmed by 4 bases and J by 0 bases, leaving 9 bases between them. The chain's CDR3 is CASSSTESNYGYTF. CDR3 bases: TGTGCCAGCAGCTCTACCGAGTCTAACTATGGCTACACCTTC. Combining the CDR3 with reference TRBV11-2 and TRBJ1-2 gives the whole variable domain EAGVAQSPRYKIIEKRQSVAFWCNPISGHATLYWYQQILGQGPKLLIQFQNNGVVDDSQLPKDRFSAERLKGVDSTLKIQPAKLEDSAVYLCASSSTESNYGYTFGSGTRLTVV.

The V and J genes are TRBV6-4 and TRBJ2-2; 8 bases agree with TRBD2. The CDR3 consists of 14 residues. Germline V gene sequence: CDR1 MRHNA, CDR2 SNTAGT. The V gene end was trimmed by 10 bases and the J gene end by 5 bases; junction bases not matched to a gene: 9. Here the CDR3 reads CAKGDSGETGELFF. CDR3 in DNA: TGTGCCAAGGGGGATAGCGGGGAGACCGGGGAGCTGTTTTTT.

This clone was seen at least ten times. The rearrangement joins TRBV7-9 to TRBJ1-2; 7 bases map to TRBD1. J lost 4 bases, V lost 2 bases, and 10 bases had no gene match. This CDR3 is 16 amino acids long. Germline loops: CDR1 SEHNR, CDR2 FQNEAQ (reference sequence). The CDR3: CASSLTSGGRRYGYTF. The CDR3 region has the DNA TGTGCCAGCAGCTTAACCTCAGGGGGGCGCCGCTATGGCTACACCTTC.

The V gene is TRBV6-5, the J gene TRBJ2-7; TRBD1 aligns across 9 bases. The CDR3 extends over 14 amino acids. The V and J ends lost 5 bases and 1 base, in that order; junction bases with no gene match: 3. Germline assignment: CDR1 MNHEY and CDR2 SVGAGI. Written as DNA, the CDR3 is TGTGCCAGCAGTCGGACAGGGGTTTCCTACGAGCAGTACTTC. This translates into CASSRTGVSYEQYF.